This TCR beta chain was profiled in a study of shared clonotypes between healthy human individuals. About the study: CD4 naive cells filled three plates per donor, CD4 memory three, CD8 naive two and CD8 memory one.

Splitting of CD4+ cells produced CD45RA+ naive and CD45RA-negative memory subsets. Sequenced by immunoSEQ multiplex PCR; TCRdb stores in-frame clones only, minus some. The sample gives some 500,000 clones, 96% of which show up once; about 0.064% is in the top ten. CDR3 length equals 17 residues. Looked up from germline, CDR1 is MDHEN and CDR2 is SYDVKM. V dropped 3 bases and J dropped 11 bases, with 25 bases sitting between them. Specimen: naive CD4+ T cells sorted from blood. Subset: CD45RA+ positively selected. The chain is built from TRBV28 and TRBJ1-4; D gene uncertain. The receptor comes from a woman in her thirties in good health. In DNA, the CDR3 is TGTGCCAGCAGTTTCATTGACCCCGTGGAACGGCGAGACAAACTGTTTTTT. Its protein product is CASSFIDPVERRDKLFF.